This T cell receptor (beta chain) was sequenced for a study of blood T cell repertoires in COVID-19. Looking at the study overall: Acute and convalescent COVID-19 specimens originated in the United States, Italy and Spain. T cells, B-cell-depleted T cells, or PBMCs provided the cDNA or gDNA that served as material.

Germline CDR1 MGHRA, CDR2 YSYEKL. The ends lost 0 bases at V and 9 bases at J; junction bases unmatched: 2. This CDR3 is built from 13 residues. Authors' analysis steps: The authors estimated nucleated cell counts from reference gene primer amplification. Clones were read by immunoSEQ multiplex PCR, and TCRdb kept only the in-frame ones, dropping some. V and J calls and clone size are those listed in that table; D and trimming were worked out from the DNA. Of about 250,000 clones in the sample, around 86% are singletons; the top ten hold 1.6%. The V and J genes are TRBV4-1 and TRBJ2-1, with TRBD2 identical over 7 bases. The source of this sequence is a woman aged 60-75 years who had recovered from COVID-19. The sample comprised peripheral blood. CDR3 amino acids: CASSQDQRGEQFF. DNA of the CDR3: TGCGCCAGCAGCCAAGATCAGCGGGGTGAGCAGTTCTTC.